This T cell receptor (beta chain) was found in a study of T cell clonotyping in hematopoietic cell transplantation. Data came from immunoSEQ multiplex PCR; TCRdb stores just in-frame clones and leaves some out. The sample consists of about 36,000 clones, 88% of them appearing once. V was clipped by 6 bases and J by 0 bases, with 9 bases between them. CDR3 length: 14 amino acids. Germline V CDR1 and CDR2: MDHEN, SYDVKM. There are a few counts of this clone. Sequencing was carried out using peripheral blood mononuclear cells. The chain uses TRBV28 and TRBJ1-5; D unclear. This clonotype was obtained from a middle-aged woman in good health. Some clones in this sample may be carry-over from other donors' samples. The CDR3 DNA follows: TGTGCCAGCAGCCAGGCGCCTAGCAATCAGCCCCAGCATTTT. Amino acids: CASSQAPSNQPQHF.